Below are 13 T cell receptor beta chains sequenced from a single sample in a study of blood T cell repertoires in COVID-19. Here immunoSEQ multiplex PCR was the method, and the copy in TCRdb shows in-frame clones only, minus some. The profile shows about 45,000 clones, roughly 73% of them singletons. The sample taken for sequencing was peripheral blood. These receptor sequences come from a woman aged 70-85 years with acute or convalescent COVID-19.

This rearrangement joins TRBV9 to TRBJ2-3, with a tentative D call TRBD2 (6 bases). CDR1 is SGDLS, CDR2 YYNGEE, per germline. V lost 4 bases to trimming and J lost 5 bases, with 14 bases between them. CDR3 length equals 14 residues. CDR3 amino acids: CASSFGTRGDTQYF. The CDR3 DNA reads TGTGCCAGCAGCTTCGGGACTCGCGGAGATACGCAGTATTTT.

The chain links TRBV2 to TRBJ2-5; 10 nucleotides match TRBD2. This CDR3 is built from 13 residues. With V trimmed by 4 bases and J by 4 bases, 0 bases remained unmatched. The germline V gene encodes CDR1 SNHLY and CDR2 FYNNEI. CDR3 in amino acids: CASSASGRETQYF. DNA for the CDR3: TGTGCCAGCAGTGCTAGCGGGAGAGAGACCCAGTACTTC.

This clone was seen a handful of times. The J gene is TRBJ2-7, the V gene TRBV7-2, with no clear D. The CDR3 covers 15 residues. The V gene's germline CDR1 is SGHTA and CDR2 FQGNSA. The V end was cut by 3 bases, the J end by 0 bases, with 12 bases between. CDR3 in amino acids: CASSFSLGSSYEQYF. CDR3 sequence (DNA): TGTGCCAGCAGCTTCTCTCTTGGCAGCTCCTACGAGCAGTACTTC. The full variable domain, in which reference TRBV7-2 and TRBJ2-7 provide the parts outside the CDR3, is GAGVSQSPSNKVTEKGKDVELRCDPISGHTALYWYRQSLGQGLEFLIYFQGNSAPDKSGLPSDRFSAERTGGSVSTLTIQRTQQEDSAVYLCASSFSLGSSYEQYFGPGTRLTVT.

This clone has only one observation. V is TRBV9 and J is TRBJ2-3; 8 bases align to TRBD1. The J segment lost 2 bases and the V segment lost 4 bases, leaving 6 bases of the junction unmatched. The CDR3 sequence is 15 residues long. Germline V gene data show CDR1 as SGDLS and CDR2 as YYNGEE. The chain's CDR3 is CASSPRTGFTDTQYF. The CDR3 nucleotides are TGTGCCAGCAGCCCCAGGACAGGGTTCACAGATACGCAGTATTTT.

The chain carries TRBV2 and TRBJ1-5; D gene ambiguous. The germline gives CDR1 SNHLY, CDR2 FYNNEI. The CDR3 contains 14 residues. V lost 6 bases to trimming and J lost 4 bases, with 13 bases between them. Here the CDR3 reads CASRRDLGNQPQHF. Here the CDR3 DNA reads TGTGCCAGCAGGCGGGATCTGGGGAATCAGCCCCAGCATTTT.

This clone was observed once. The chain has TRBV25-1 and TRBJ2-7; 8 bases line up with TRBD1. In germline, CDR1 is MGHDK, CDR2 SYGVNS. V was clipped by 8 bases and J by 2 bases; unmatched bases: 11. The CDR3 is 15 residues long. As DNA, the CDR3 is TGTGCCAGCGGTACTAGGACAGGGAACCCCTACGAGCAGTACTTC. It translates to CASGTRTGNPYEQYF.

The rearrangement joins TRBV7-8 to TRBJ2-7; D gene uncertain. The CDR3 loop spans 12 amino acids. Germline-derived CDR1 and CDR2 are SGHVS and FQNEAQ. Trimming pared 5 bases from V and 2 bases from J, leaving 7 bases between. This chain's CDR3 is CASSLSTYEQYF. The DNA of the CDR3 is TGTGCCAGCAGCCTGAGCACCTACGAGCAGTACTTC.

The chain employs TRBV19 and TRBJ2-7; no clear D gene. The V end lost 6 bases, the J end lost 2 bases, and 17 bases lay between the germline ends. The CDR3 has 15 amino acids. Germline CDR1 LNHDA, CDR2 SQIVND (reference sequence). CDR3 loop: CASSRNPTITYEQYF. In nucleotides, the CDR3 is TGTGCCAGTAGCAGAAACCCGACAATTACCTACGAGCAGTACTTC. The full variable domain, its missing parts supplied by reference TRBV19 and TRBJ2-7, is DGGITQSPKYLFRKEGQNVTLSCEQNLNHDAMYWYRQDPGQGLRLIYYSQIVNDFQKGDIAEGYSVSREKKESFPLTVTSAQKNPTAFYLCASSRNPTITYEQYFGPGTRLTVT.

The J gene is TRBJ2-2, the V gene TRBV6-6; D is ambiguous. Germline assignment: CDR1 MNHNY and CDR2 SVGAGI (reference sequence). V was cut by 0 bases and J by 6 bases, with 5 bases left in between. This CDR3 has 13 residues. For the CDR3, the DNA is TGTGCCAGCAGTTACTCGTCTCCCGGGGAGCTGTTTTTT. It is translated as CASSYSSPGELFF.

The rearrangement links TRBV2 to TRBJ2-2, with D possibly TRBD2 on 6 matching bases. V gave up 3 bases and J gave up 7 bases, with 9 bases separating them. This CDR3 spans 13 amino acids. CDR1 SNHLY and CDR2 FYNNEI come from the germline V gene. CDR3 amino acids: CASSDQGGGELFF. The CDR3 bases are TGTGCCAGCAGTGACCAGGGAGGCGGGGAGCTGTTTTTT.

CDR3 in DNA: TGCAGTGCTAGTGCTTCGGGGTTAAACACCATATATTTT. Translated, it gives CSASASGLNTIYF. This chain joins TRBV20-1 and TRBJ1-3; D is unresolved. The CDR3 loop spans 13 amino acids. The germline gives CDR1 DFQATT, CDR2 SNEGSKA (reference sequence). Trimming removed 3 bases at V and 6 bases at J, with 12 bases between.

The rearrangement links TRBV6-2 or TRBV6-3 to TRBJ2-6; 10 bases fit TRBD1. Germline lookup yields CDR1 MNHEY and CDR2 SVGEGT. This CDR3 is 18 amino acids long. J was trimmed by 1 base and V by 4 bases; bases with no gene match: 7. DNA for the CDR3: TGTGCCAGCAGTTCGGACAGGGGGAAGGTTTCTGGGGCCAACGTCCTGACTTTC. Translation: CASSSDRGKVSGANVLTF.

The chain carries TRBV21-1 and TRBJ2-7; TRBD2 reflects the table's D call only, with no check against the DNA. TRBV21-1 is classified as a pseudogene. There are 18 residues in the CDR3. CDR3 DNA sequence: TGTGCCAGCAGGGGACTAGCGGGAGTTAACAGGGCGGTCTACGAGCAGTACTTC. This translates into CASRGLAGVNRAVYEQYF.